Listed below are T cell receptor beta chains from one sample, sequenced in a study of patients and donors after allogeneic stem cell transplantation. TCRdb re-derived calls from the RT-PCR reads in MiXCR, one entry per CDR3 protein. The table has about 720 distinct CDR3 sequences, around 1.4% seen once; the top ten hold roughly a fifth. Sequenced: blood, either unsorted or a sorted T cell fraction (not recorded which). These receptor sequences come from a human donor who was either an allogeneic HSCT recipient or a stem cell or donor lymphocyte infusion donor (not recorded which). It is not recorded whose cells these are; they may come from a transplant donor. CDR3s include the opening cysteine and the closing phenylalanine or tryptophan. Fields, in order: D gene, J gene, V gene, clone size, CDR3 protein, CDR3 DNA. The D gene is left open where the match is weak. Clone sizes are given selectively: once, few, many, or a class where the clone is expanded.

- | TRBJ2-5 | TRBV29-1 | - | CSVAHGPGGAQYF | TGCAGCGTTGCGCACGGGCCAGGGGGGGCCCAGTACTTC
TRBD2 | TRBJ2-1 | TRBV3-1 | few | CASSRRTSRNEQFF | TGTGCCAGCAGTCGTAGGACTAGCCGGAATGAGCAGTTCTTC
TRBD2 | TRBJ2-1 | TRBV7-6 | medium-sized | CASSSSGRAPNEQFF | TGTGCCAGCAGCTCTAGCGGGAGGGCCCCCAATGAGCAGTTCTTC
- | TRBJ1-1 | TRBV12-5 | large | CASGAGMNTEAFF | TGTGCTAGTGGTGCAGGGATGAACACTGAAGCTTTCTTT
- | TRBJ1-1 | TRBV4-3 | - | CASSQDIPSVGTKNEAFF | TGCGCCAGCAGCCAAGATATTCCATCGGTAGGGACAAAAAATGAAGCTTTCTTT
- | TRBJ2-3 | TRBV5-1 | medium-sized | CASSLAVATDTQYF | TGCGCCAGCAGCTTGGCAGTAGCGACAGATACGCAGTATTTT
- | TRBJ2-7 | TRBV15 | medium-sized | CATSRDLGVYEQYF | TGTGCCACCAGCAGAGATTTGGGGGTCTACGAGCAGTACTTC
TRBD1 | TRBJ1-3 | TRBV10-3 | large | CAIRDSSGNTIYF | TGTGCCATCCGGGACAGCTCTGGAAACACCATATATTTT
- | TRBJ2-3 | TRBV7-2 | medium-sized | CASSLGALDTQYF | TGTGCCAGCAGCTTAGGCGCCTTGGATACGCAGTATTTT
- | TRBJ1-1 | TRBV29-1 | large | CSVEDRVSTEAFF | TGCAGCGTTGAAGACAGGGTGAGCACTGAAGCTTTCTTT
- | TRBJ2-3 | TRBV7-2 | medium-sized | CASSLSGRDTQYF | TGTGCCAGCAGCTTATCGGGGAGAGATACGCAGTATTTT
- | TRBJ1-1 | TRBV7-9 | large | CASRKDTEAFF | TGTGCCAGCAGGAAGGACACTGAAGCTTTCTTT
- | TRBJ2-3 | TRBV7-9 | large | CASSVAASTDTQYF | TGTGCCAGCAGTGTAGCAGCTAGCACAGATACGCAGTATTTT
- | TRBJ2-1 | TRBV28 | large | CASSLTRHENYNEQFF | TGTGCCAGCAGTTTAACGAGGCACGAGAACTACAATGAGCAGTTCTTC
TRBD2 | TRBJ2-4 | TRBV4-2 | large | CATSRAGTSGENIQYF | TGTGCCACCAGCCGCGCCGGGACTAGCGGCGAAAACATTCAGTACTTC
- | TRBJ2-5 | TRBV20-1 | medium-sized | CSARGTRRAREETQYF | TGCAGTGCTAGAGGTACCCGACGAGCCCGAGAAGAGACCCAGTACTTC
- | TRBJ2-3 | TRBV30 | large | CAWSVRVGDTQYF | TGTGCCTGGAGTGTACGCGTAGGAGATACGCAGTATTTT
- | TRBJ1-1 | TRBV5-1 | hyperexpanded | CASSLDPGGTEAFF | TGCGCCAGCAGCTTGGACCCAGGAGGGACTGAAGCTTTCTTT
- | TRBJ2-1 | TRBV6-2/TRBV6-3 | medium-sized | CASSYIGDNEQFF | TGTGCCAGCAGTTATATCGGGGACAATGAGCAGTTCTTC
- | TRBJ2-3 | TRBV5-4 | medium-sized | CASSVDWGTDTQYF | TGTGCCAGCAGCGTGGACTGGGGGACAGATACGCAGTATTTT
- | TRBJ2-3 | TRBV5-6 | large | CASSWWLGAVSDTQYF | TGTGCCAGCAGCTGGTGGTTGGGGGCTGTTTCAGATACGCAGTATTTT
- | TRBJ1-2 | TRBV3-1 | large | CASKGTAYGYTF | TGTGCCAGCAAGGGGACCGCCTATGGCTACACCTTC
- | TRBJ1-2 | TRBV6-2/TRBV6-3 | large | CASSYQRGYTF | TGTGCCAGCAGTTACCAGCGCGGCTACACCTTC
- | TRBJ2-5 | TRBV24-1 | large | CATSPTGPQETQYF | TGTGCCACCAGCCCTACAGGGCCCCAAGAGACCCAGTACTTC
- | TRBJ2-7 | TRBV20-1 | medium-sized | CSALRIQELEQYF | TGCAGTGCTCTGAGGATTCAGGAGTTAGAGCAGTACTTC